This T cell receptor (beta chain) was recovered during a study of response to subunit inactivated influenza vaccine. Study results and limitations: The authors suggested that few new T cells are recruited per seasonal influenza vaccination.

This clonotype was seen at least ten times. Its antigen is still unknown. The V gene lost 5 bases and the J gene lost 1 base, with 13 bases spanning the gap. Germline CDR1 reads SGHVS; CDR2 reads FNYEAQ. This CDR3 is 15 amino acids long. TCRdb independently ran MiXCR on the RT-PCR reads; one entry per CDR3 protein. The table has roughly 710,000 distinct CDR3 sequences, 11% to 15% seen once; the top ten hold 7.5% to 9%. This sample comprised PBMCs from blood, obtained around 15 days before vaccination. The TCR comes from a man in his fifties who received an inactivated influenza vaccine. This rearrangement joins TRBV7-6 to TRBJ2-3; D is perhaps TRBD2 (6 bases). The CDR3: CASSPFTGGTDTQYF. The CDR3 DNA reads TGTGCCAGCAGCCCCTTTACGGGGGGCACAGATACGCAGTATTTT.